These 32 T cell receptor beta chains share one sample of origin, sequenced in a study of molecular identifiers for immune sequencing clone quantification. MiXCR, run by TCRdb on the PCR reads, gives a single entry per CDR3 protein. The repertoire holds around 480,000 distinct CDR3 sequences, around 23% seen once, with roughly 0.79% in the top ten. The sequenced sample consisted of naive CD8+ T cells from blood, with Jurkat cell RNA spiked in. Subset indicated: FACS-sorted CD8+CD4-CCR7+CD45RA+ naive T cells. The receptors were sampled from a human donor in good health. Some libraries in this study had Jurkat cell RNA spiked in.

As concerns this clonotype: Germline and junction disagree at one end, which may indicate a read error. The rearrangement links TRBV12-3 or TRBV12-4 to TRBJ1-5, with unresolved D. CDR3 length: 13 residues. The CDR3 DNA is TGTGCCAGCAGTCATCAGTACAATCCGCCCCAGCATTTT. It yields the protein CASSHQYNPPQHF.

This clonotype was seen more than once but under ten times. V gene TRBV19 combines with J gene TRBJ1-5, with a weak D call TRBD1 (5 bases). Between the trimmed V and J ends, which lost 4 bases and 3 bases, there was a span of 10 bases. Germline CDR1 LNHDA, CDR2 SQIVND (reference sequence). This CDR3 spans 14 amino acids. The CDR3: CASSNAGYNQPQHF. Written as DNA, the CDR3 is TGTGCCAGTAGTAATGCAGGGTACAATCAGCCCCAGCATTTT.

The rearrangement joins TRBV4-3 to TRBJ1-4; TRBD1 matches at 7 bases. The CDR3 covers 14 residues. Germline V gene lookup returns CDR1 LGHNA and CDR2 YSLEER. Trimming removed 3 bases from V and 6 bases from J; junction bases left unmatched: 4. The CDR3 sequence: CASSHPGQDEKLFF. The CDR3 region has the DNA TGCGCCAGCAGCCACCCAGGACAGGATGAAAAACTGTTTTTT.

Ten or more counts support this clonotype. As DNA, the CDR3 is TGTGCCAGCAGTTCCATCTCACTAGCGGGAGGGACCTACGAGCAGTACTTC. Protein sequence: CASSSISLAGGTYEQYF. The chain joins TRBV28 to TRBJ2-7; 13 bases line up with TRBD2. V trimming: 4 bases; J trimming: 2 bases; junction bases outside the gene matches: 8. The germline V gene encodes CDR1 MDHEN and CDR2 SYDVKM. This CDR3 has 17 amino acids. Combining the CDR3 with reference TRBV28 and TRBJ2-7 gives the whole variable domain DVKVTQSSRYLVKRTGEKVFLECVQDMDHENMFWYRQDPGLGLRLIYFSYDVKMKEKGDIPEGYSVSREKKERFSLILESASTNQTSMYLCASSSISLAGGTYEQYFGPGTRLTVT.

In its sample, this clonotype was seen a few times. This chain uses TRBV7-9 with TRBJ1-5; D remains ambiguous. V was shortened by 6 bases and J by 2 bases, with 11 bases between the two germline ends. The CDR3 is 14 residues long. Germline-derived CDR1 and CDR2 are SEHNR and FQNEAQ (reference sequence). In DNA, the CDR3 is TGTGCCAGCAGGGGAGGGTCTGGCAATCAGCCCCAGCATTTT. It is translated as CASRGGSGNQPQHF.

The chain is built from TRBV27 and TRBJ2-1, with 10 bases that match TRBD1. Germline lookup yields CDR1 MNHEY and CDR2 SMNVEV (reference sequence). Trimming took 7 bases from V and 1 from J; bases not matched to a gene: 7. The CDR3 has 16 amino acids. The CDR3 nucleotides read TGTGCCAGCATTAGGACAGGGGGGGGGTCCTACAATGAGCAGTTCTTC. Encoded protein: CASIRTGGGSYNEQFF.

This sequence joins TRBV3-2 and TRBJ2-7; TRBD2, the table's D call, lacks a check against the DNA. TRBV3-2 is tagged as a pseudogene. The CDR3 sequence is 16 residues long. The CDR3 bases are TGTGCCAGCAGCCAAGTCCTGGACTACCGGCCCTACGAGCAGTACTTC. Its translation is CASSQVLDYRPYEQYF.

Note on this clonotype: Sequence at one end of the junction differs from germline and may be a read error. The V and J genes are TRBV15 and TRBJ1-1; a weak D match, TRBD1 (5 bases). The germline gives CDR1 LNHNV, CDR2 YYDKDF (reference sequence). This CDR3 is 13 amino acids long. CDR3 DNA: TGTGCCCCGGGGGGGGATGGTTACACTGAAGCCTTCTTT. Translating it yields CAPGGDGYTEAFF.

This clonotype was observed at least ten times. CDR3 loop: CASSGPAMEQYF. CDR3 in DNA: TGTGCCAGCAGTGGACCGGCCATGGAGCAGTACTTC. The chain uses TRBV5-6 and TRBJ2-7; D unresolved. CDR1 and CDR2 (germline): SGHDT, YYEEEE. The V end was cut by 5 bases, the J end by 7 bases, with 13 bases between. The CDR3 contains 12 residues.

In this sample, this clonotype turned up many times. This CDR3 is CASSTTESKYSTDTQYF. For the CDR3, the DNA is TGTGCCAGCAGCACAACCGAAAGCAAATATAGCACAGATACGCAGTATTTT. The V call is TRBV9, the J call TRBJ2-3; unclear D gene. The V gene lost 4 bases and the J gene lost 0 bases, with 18 bases spanning the gap. Germline V gene sequence: CDR1 SGDLS, CDR2 YYNGEE. The CDR3 loop spans 17 amino acids.

J is TRBJ2-5 and V is TRBV20-1; D gene unclear. V was trimmed by 5 bases and J by 4 bases, leaving 8 bases between them. This CDR3 has 11 amino acids. Germline V gene sequence: CDR1 DFQATT, CDR2 SNEGSKA (reference sequence). Written as DNA, the CDR3 is TGCAGTGCTTCCCATGGAGAGACCCAGTACTTC. It specifies CSASHGETQYF.

V is TRBV19 and J is TRBJ2-1, with TRBD1 as a possible D gene (5 bases). CDR1 is LNHDA and CDR2 is SQIVND in the germline V gene (reference sequence). Trimming stripped 8 bases from V and 2 bases from J, with 13 bases between. The CDR3 is made up of 14 amino acids. The CDR3: CASSDQGAYNEQFF. As DNA, the CDR3 is TGTGCCAGTTCCGATCAGGGTGCCTACAATGAGCAGTTCTTC.

V is TRBV28 and J is TRBJ2-1; 8 nucleotides agree with TRBD1. CDR1 MDHEN and CDR2 SYDVKM come from the germline V gene. The CDR3 is 15 residues long. V was clipped by 6 bases and J by 6 bases; unmatched bases: 10. As DNA, the CDR3 is TGTGCCAGCAGCCGGGGACAGGAATTTTCCAATGAGCAGTTCTTC. It encodes CASSRGQEFSNEQFF.

This clonotype was observed a handful of times. CDR3 sequence: CAWSVGQGGTEAFF. The CDR3 DNA is TGTGCCTGGAGTGTAGGGCAGGGGGGCACTGAAGCTTTCTTT. The chain carries TRBV30 and TRBJ1-1; TRBD1 matches at 7 bases. This CDR3 region has 14 residues. The germline CDR1 and CDR2 sequences are GTSNPN and SVGIG (reference sequence). Losses at the gene ends were 0 bases for V and 4 bases for J; bases not matched to a gene: 5.

As to this clonotype: A read error is possible here, since a much larger clone lies one base away. The chain combines TRBV7-9 with TRBJ2-5; 9 bases are shared with TRBD1. CDR3 length equals 14 residues. V was pared by 5 bases and J by 4 bases, with 5 bases of the junction left unmatched. Germline loops: CDR1 SEHNR, CDR2 FQNEAQ (reference sequence). The CDR3 coding sequence is TGTGCCAGCAGCCTCCGGGACAGGGTAGAGACCCAGTACTTC. Protein sequence: CASSLRDRVETQYF.

There are a few counts of this clonotype. Because it lacks the conserved phenylalanine or tryptophan at the end, this CDR3 is likely a read error. The V and J genes are TRBV7-9 and TRBJ2-3; D uncertain. Germline CDR1 and CDR2: SEHNR and FQNEAQ (reference sequence). The length of the CDR3 is 15 residues. V lost 5 bases and J lost 0, with 12 bases in between. CDR3 DNA: TGTGCCAGCAGCACCTCCGGGCGCAGCACAGATACGCAGTATATT. Translating gives CASSTSGRSTDTQYI.

In this sample, this clonotype turned up many times. The V gene is TRBV6-5, the J gene TRBJ2-3, with D unclear. CDR1 is MNHEY and CDR2 is SVGAGI in the germline V gene. Trimming left V 6 bases short and J 6 bases short, with 10 bases between. This CDR3 region has 12 residues. The CDR3: CASRDVTDTQYF. CDR3 nucleotide sequence: TGTGCCAGCAGGGATGTAACGGATACGCAGTATTTT.

In this sample, this clonotype turned up many times. The rearrangement joins TRBV5-1 to TRBJ2-7, with 9 bases matching TRBD1. Trimming at V came to 6 bases and at J to 6 bases, leaving 13 bases not matched to a gene. The CDR3 runs 15 residues. Germline V CDR1 and CDR2: SGHRS, YFSETQ. The CDR3 reads CASTPPGTGTGEQYF. The CDR3 DNA reads TGCGCCAGCACCCCTCCCGGGACAGGGACGGGCGAGCAGTACTTC.

This clonotype came up many times. This chain uses TRBV7-2 with TRBJ2-1; D gene uncertain. This CDR3 spans 13 amino acids. Trimming shortened V by 1 base and J by 0 bases, and 1 base separated the two germline ends. The germline gives CDR1 SGHTA, CDR2 FQGNSA. The CDR3 region has the DNA TGTGCCAGCAGCTTAGTCTCCTACAATGAGCAGTTCTTC. This gives the protein CASSLVSYNEQFF. Based on the CDR3 plus reference TRBV7-2 and TRBJ2-1, the full variable domain is GAGVSQSPSNKVTEKGKDVELRCDPISGHTALYWYRQSLGQGLEFLIYFQGNSAPDKSGLPSDRFSAERTGGSVSTLTIQRTQQEDSAVYLCASSLVSYNEQFFGPGTRLTVL.

The chain joins TRBV7-9 to TRBJ1-6; D possibly corresponds to TRBD1 (6 bases). The germline V and J ends were trimmed by 5 bases and 7 bases, with 18 bases remaining between them. CDR1 SEHNR and CDR2 FQNEAQ come from the germline V gene (reference sequence). This CDR3 has 16 residues. In nucleotides, the CDR3 is TGTGCCAGCAGCCCGGACAGCTCAATGAGAAATTCACCCCTCCACTTT. Amino acids: CASSPDSSMRNSPLHF.

J is TRBJ2-1 and V is TRBV19, with 9 positions matching TRBD1. The J segment lost 7 bases and the V segment lost 7 bases, leaving 14 bases of the junction unmatched. The CDR3 sequence is 16 residues long. Per the germline V gene, CDR1 is LNHDA and CDR2 is SQIVND (reference sequence). The CDR3 region is CASTRSGTGFGNEQFF. The CDR3 coding sequence is TGTGCCAGTACGCGTTCGGGGACAGGGTTTGGTAATGAGCAGTTCTTC.

Concerning this clonotype itself: This clone may be a read error of a much larger clone one base away. The chain joins TRBV2 to TRBJ2-3; 10 bases align to TRBD2. CDR3 length equals 15 residues. Germline V gene sequence: CDR1 SNHLY, CDR2 FYNNEI. The CDR3 nucleotides are TGTGCCAGATCGGGGACTAGCGAACACACAGGTACGCAGTATTTT. It translates to CARSGTSEHTGTQYF.

Concerning this clonotype: Germline and junction disagree at one end, which may indicate a read error. This chain links TRBV20-1 with TRBJ2-3, with D possibly matching TRBD2 (6 bases). The CDR3 runs to 14 residues. CDR1 DFQATT and CDR2 SNEGSKA come from the germline V gene (reference sequence). For the CDR3, the DNA is TGCGGTGCTAGAGTAGCGGAACTGGGTTACACGCAGTACTTT. This translates into CGARVAELGYTQYF.

This chain links TRBV6-2 or TRBV6-3 with TRBJ2-1, with 9 bases lining up with TRBD2. The CDR3 sequence is 18 residues long. Germline trimming cut 2 bases from V and 1 base from J; bases unmatched to any gene: 9. CDR1 MNHEY and CDR2 SVGEGT come from the germline V gene. CDR3 DNA: TGTGCCAGCAGTTACGAATCTAGCGGGATAGGGTCCTACAATGAGCAGTTCTTC. Its translation is CASSYESSGIGSYNEQFF.

This clonotype was recorded at least ten times. The V and J genes are TRBV28 and TRBJ1-5; possibly TRBD1 for D (5 bases). Germline lookup yields CDR1 MDHEN and CDR2 SYDVKM. The V end lost 8 bases, the J end lost 7 bases, and 12 bases lay between the germline ends. The CDR3 consists of 12 residues. CDR3 region: CASQWGGQPQHF. The CDR3 DNA sequence: TGTGCCAGCCAATGGGGGGGGCAGCCCCAGCATTTT. Full variable domain (missing parts from reference TRBV28 and TRBJ1-5): DVKVTQSSRYLVKRTGEKVFLECVQDMDHENMFWYRQDPGLGLRLIYFSYDVKMKEKGDIPEGYSVSREKKERFSLILESASTNQTSMYLCASQWGGQPQHFGDGTRLSIL.

This clonotype turned up a few times. The chain links TRBV5-1 to TRBJ2-2, with TRBD1 matching 9 bases. V was pared by 9 bases and J by 4 bases, with 4 bases of the junction left unmatched. The germline gives CDR1 SGHRS, CDR2 YFSETQ. This CDR3 comprises 13 residues. The CDR3 protein is CATGQGFTGELFF. The CDR3 DNA reads TGCGCCACGGGACAGGGTTTCACCGGGGAGCTGTTTTTT.

The sample holds many counts of this clonotype. The J gene is TRBJ2-5, the V gene TRBV29-1; tentative D call: TRBD2 (6 bases). From germline, CDR1 is SQVTM and CDR2 ANQGSEA. This CDR3 contains 15 residues. Trimming removed 3 bases from V and 3 bases from J, with 17 bases in between. The CDR3 region is CSVEEAGKAEETQYF. The CDR3 nucleotides read TGCAGCGTTGAGGAGGCGGGGAAGGCGGAAGAGACCCAGTACTTC.

A remark on this clonotype: Compared with germline, one end of the junction differs, possibly owing to a read error. The chain is built from TRBV29-1 and TRBJ1-1, with TRBD1 as a possible D gene (5 bases). Germline V lookup: CDR1 SQVTM, CDR2 ANQGSEA. The CDR3 length is 13 residues. The CDR3 reads CGVEAGANTEAFF. In nucleotides, the CDR3 is TGCGGCGTTGAAGCCGGGGCGAACACTGAAGCTTTCTTT.

This chain links TRBV4-3 with TRBJ1-5, with a weak D call TRBD1 (6 bases). V lost 0 bases, J lost 4 bases, and 16 bases lay in between. CDR1 and CDR2 (germline): LGHNA, YSLEER. The CDR3 has 17 residues. CDR3 nucleotides: TGCGCCAGCAGCCAAGATCTTGTGGGGGCCGTTAATCAGCCCCAGCATTTT. Translation gives CASSQDLVGAVNQPQHF.

This clonotype has only a few counts. The rearrangement joins TRBV18 to TRBJ2-3, with D possibly matching TRBD1 (6 bases). Germline V lookup: CDR1 KGHSH, CDR2 LQKENI. There are 16 residues in the CDR3. The V end lost 5 bases, the J end lost 8 bases, and 23 bases lay between the germline ends. CDR3 in DNA: TGTGCCAGCTCAGTAACAGGGTCGGGCGTAAATGTTACGCAGTATTTT. Encoded protein: CASSVTGSGVNVTQYF.

A remark on this clonotype: A much larger clone lies one base from this, so it may be a read error. This chain connects TRBV12-3 or TRBV12-4 to TRBJ2-3; D not resolved. The CDR3 has 12 amino acids. V was clipped by 10 bases and J by 5 bases, with 13 bases between them. Here the CDR3 reads CAMRRRRDTQYF. The CDR3 DNA reads as TGTGCCATGAGACGCAGGAGAGATACGCAGTATTTT.

This chain connects TRBV25-1 to TRBJ1-1; D remains ambiguous. V gave up 2 bases and J gave up 3 bases, with 13 bases separating them. The CDR3 runs 15 residues. Germline V gene lookup returns CDR1 MGHDK and CDR2 SYGVNS. The CDR3 reads CASSESGGPHTEAFF. The CDR3 DNA reads as TGTGCCAGCAGTGAAAGTGGAGGGCCCCACACTGAAGCTTTCTTT.